This entry is about one T cell receptor (beta chain). Its antigen is as yet unknown. Libraries were prepared by immunoSEQ multiplex PCR; TCRdb keeps only in-frame clonotypes and omits some of them. The sample includes 90,000 to 95,000 clones, about 91% of them seen just once. The data were taken from a study of T cells in localized non-small cell lung cancer. Study-wide results and caveats: A median of 57 clones ranked among the top 100 in tumor appeared in adjacent lung. Greater blood T cell density accompanied longer overall survival. Compared with tumor, uninvolved adjacent lung displayed greater T cell clonality, ranking highest overall.

The length of the CDR3 is 14 residues. Trimming removed 5 bases from V and 5 bases from J, with 16 bases in between. The V gene's germline CDR1 is SGHVS and CDR2 FQNEAQ. The sequences come from peripheral blood, collected before any cancer treatment. This sequence originates from a man aged 35 to 70 with stage I squamous cell lung carcinoma. This chain connects TRBV7-8 to TRBJ2-7; TRBD1 is a possible D gene (5 bases). The CDR3 loop reads CASSPRQPEDEQYF. The DNA of the CDR3 is TGTGCCAGCAGCCCGAGACAGCCCGAGGACGAGCAGTACTTC.